This T cell receptor (beta chain) was sequenced during a study of T cells in Graves' hyperthyroidism and ophthalmopathy. At the level of the study: Peripheral blood was obtained at initial diagnosis, preceding any treatment.

Regions amplified from RNA transcripts were the TCR beta CDR3 regions. In the first-round RT-PCR of the TCR CDR3, the HTBI primer set was used. Each CDR3 protein gets one entry after TCRdb re-called the multiplex PCR reads with MiXCR. The sample has around 290,000 distinct CDR3 sequences, roughly an eighth seen once. Study results and limitations: Stable hyperthyroidism and ophthalmopathy were separated using 13 V-J signatures.

Newly diagnosed patients aged 18 to 65 had hyperthyroidism of under 2 months' duration. The diagnostic basis comprised clinical symptoms, serum thyroxine and TRAb, thyroid ultrasound and orbital computed tomography. In the case of this clonotype: What it binds is unknown.

V gave up 1 base and J gave up 1 base, with 8 bases separating them. The CDR3 runs 15 residues. Germline V gives CDR1 MGHRA, CDR2 YSYEKL. V is TRBV4-1 and J is TRBJ1-5, with D tentatively TRBD1 (5 bases). This sequence originates from a woman aged 40-49 years with Graves' hyperthyroidism. The specimen was blood. The CDR3 nucleotides are TGCGCCAGCAGCCAAGTCTGGGGGAGCAATCAGCCCCAGCATTTT. Protein: CASSQVWGSNQPQHF.